One TCR beta chain is described in this entry. Its specificity is unknown. This entry belongs to a study of cytomegalovirus exposure and HLA in healthy donors. Study-wide context: Researchers found that 81% of about 400 genotyped donors fell within the Caucasian-associated ancestry cluster.

Study-level points and caveats: Presence/absence analyses assumed roughly uniform sequencing depth across donors, which may not hold. A classifier reportedly called cytomegalovirus status with high sensitivity and specificity.

Despite likely unrecorded immune exposures, the donors were nominally healthy at the time of sampling. Amplification used 60 Vbeta primers and 13 Jbeta primers. The data were produced by immunoSEQ multiplex PCR, yet TCRdb's version contains in-frame clones alone and is incomplete. The sample contains 150,000 to 200,000 clones, roughly 80% of which appear only once. The TCR was taken from a woman in her thirties or forties in good health and CMV-seropositive. The sequencing sample was made of PBMCs.

This chain's CDR3 is CASSVVSGQGAGTEAFF. For the CDR3, the DNA is TGTGCCAGCAGCGTAGTCTCGGGACAGGGGGCTGGCACTGAAGCTTTCTTT. The chain has TRBV9 and TRBJ1-1; 12 nucleotides align to TRBD1. The CDR3 consists of 17 residues. The germline gives CDR1 SGDLS, CDR2 YYNGEE. V shed 0 bases and J 4 bases; nucleotides not matched to a gene: 7.